This T cell receptor (beta chain) was documented in a study of blood T cell repertoires in COVID-19. About the study: Sources were T cells, B-cell-depleted T cells, or PBMCs; the material itself was cDNA or gDNA.

TCRdb keeps only in-frame clones here, not all; method: immunoSEQ multiplex PCR. The data show 120,000 or so clones, roughly four fifths seen once. V lost 7 bases, J lost 8 bases, and 18 bases lay in between. The CDR3 contains 14 residues. Germline V lookup: CDR1 LNHDA, CDR2 SQIVND (reference sequence). The receptor comes from a man aged 55 to 70 with acute or convalescent COVID-19. The material sequenced was peripheral blood. This chain uses TRBV19 with TRBJ2-1, with D maybe TRBD1 (7 bases). CDR3 DNA: TGTGCCAGTAACCCGGGCAGGGGGGAATATGAGCAGTTCTTC. It yields the protein CASNPGRGEYEQFF.